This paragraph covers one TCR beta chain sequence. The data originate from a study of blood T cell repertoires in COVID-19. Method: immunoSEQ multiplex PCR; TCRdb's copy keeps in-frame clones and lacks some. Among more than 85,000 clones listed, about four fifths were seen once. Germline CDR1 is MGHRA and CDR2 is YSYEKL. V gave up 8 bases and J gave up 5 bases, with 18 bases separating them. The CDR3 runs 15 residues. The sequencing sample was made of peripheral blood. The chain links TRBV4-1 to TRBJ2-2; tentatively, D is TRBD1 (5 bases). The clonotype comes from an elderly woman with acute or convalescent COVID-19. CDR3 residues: CASGRQGGITGELFF. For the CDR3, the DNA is TGCGCCAGCGGCCGTCAGGGTGGTATAACCGGGGAGCTGTTTTTT.